This T cell receptor (beta chain) was captured in a study of T cell responses to AZD1222 COVID-19 vaccine. On the study more broadly: Some second doses came at about 4 weeks and others at about 12 weeks; these were pooled.

A remark on this clone: Its target is not known.

Data came from immunoSEQ multiplex PCR; TCRdb stores just in-frame clones and leaves some out. The repertoire holds under 150,000 clones, with roughly nine tenths as singletons. Study results and caveats: Seropositive status at baseline applied to only six AZD1222 recipients. Donors were mostly white British, more females; clonal diversity possibly underestimated. Regions left unmutated in variants are reportedly the target of nearly half of spike-specific TCRs.

The CDR3 is 14 residues long. V was cut by 6 bases and J by 1 base, with 12 bases left in between. Germline CDR1 LNHDA, CDR2 SQIVND (reference sequence). The rearrangement links TRBV19 to TRBJ1-1; D is perhaps TRBD1 (6 bases). The sequenced sample was peripheral blood, obtained on day 0 of AZD1222 vaccination. This receptor was identified in an adult in good health. The CDR3 sequence: CASRVRGGNTEAFF. For the CDR3, the DNA is TGTGCCAGTAGGGTTAGGGGGGGGAACACTGAAGCTTTCTTT. Complete variable domain (other parts from reference TRBV19 and TRBJ1-1): DGGITQSPKYLFRKEGQNVTLSCEQNLNHDAMYWYRQDPGQGLRLIYYSQIVNDFQKGDIAEGYSVSREKKESFPLTVTSAQKNPTAFYLCASRVRGGNTEAFFGQGTRLTVV.